This T cell receptor beta chain is drawn from a study of vaccination and CD4 T cells after COVID-19. As for the study in general: For post-vaccine samples, collection took place a median approximately 77 days after dose two, ranging from 14 to 241. The cells in question were stimulated using overlapping spike peptides derived from SARS-CoV-2, HCoV-NL63, HCoV-OC43 and HCoV-229E.

Treatment here: approximately nine-day PBMC culture with coronavirus spike peptide pools or control peptides (ViraFEST assay). Collection of the unexposed donor's CD4+ T cells took place before the COVID-19 pandemic (2011-2018). The ViraFEST method relied on peptide pools to expand antigen-specific T cells, followed by TCR sequencing. Only one count was recorded for this clonotype. Its antigen remains unknown. Germline V lookup: CDR1 SNHLY, CDR2 FYNNEI. V was clipped by 10 bases and J by 6 bases, with 16 bases between them. The CDR3 is made up of 12 amino acids. An Oncomine TCR Beta short-read assay was used to sequence the DNA from cultured CD4+ T cells. TCRdb recomputed calls from the PCR reads with MiXCR, one row per CDR3 protein. Among about 8,600 distinct CDR3 sequences listed, roughly 52% were seen once.

The sequence was obtained from a human donor in good health. Sequencing was performed on CD4+ T cells from blood, cultured in vitro. This chain connects TRBV2 to TRBJ2-7; D not certain. The CDR3 region is CATDLVSSEQYF. The CDR3 DNA reads as TGTGCCACTGATCTCGTGAGCAGCGAGCAGTACTTC.